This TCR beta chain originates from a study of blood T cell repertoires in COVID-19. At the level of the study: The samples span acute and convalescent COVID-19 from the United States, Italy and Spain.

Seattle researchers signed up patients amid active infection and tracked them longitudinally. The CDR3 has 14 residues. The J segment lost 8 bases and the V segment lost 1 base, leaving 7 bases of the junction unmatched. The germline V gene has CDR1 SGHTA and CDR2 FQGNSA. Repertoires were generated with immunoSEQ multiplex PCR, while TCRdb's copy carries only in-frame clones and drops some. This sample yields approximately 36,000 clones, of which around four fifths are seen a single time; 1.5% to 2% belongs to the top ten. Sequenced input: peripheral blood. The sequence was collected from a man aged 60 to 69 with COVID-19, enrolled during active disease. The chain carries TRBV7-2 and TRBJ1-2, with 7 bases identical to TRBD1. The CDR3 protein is CASSLGDRVGGYTF. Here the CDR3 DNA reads TGTGCCAGCAGCTTAGGAGACAGGGTGGGAGGCTACACCTTC.